This TCR beta chain was sequenced during a study of blood T cell repertoires in COVID-19. Study overall: PBMCs, B-cell-depleted T cells, or T cells were the source of the cDNA or gDNA that made up the material.

Per the original methods: Estimation of nucleated cell counts was performed using reference gene primer amplification. TCRdb's table, derived via immunoSEQ multiplex PCR, lists solely in-frame clones and lacks some. For V, J and clone size, that table is used; D and trimming come from the DNA. The sample contains about 150,000 clones, 75% to 90% of which appear only once. Germline V gene sequence: CDR1 SGHNT, CDR2 YYREEE (reference sequence). There are 20 residues in the CDR3. V was clipped by 4 bases and J by 1 base; unmatched bases: 12. The genes are TRBV5-4 and TRBJ2-3; 16 bases line up with TRBD2. The source is a man in his 60s with acute or convalescent COVID-19. The sequencing input was peripheral blood. The chain's CDR3 is CASSTEMGLAGGRGTDTQYF. DNA for the CDR3: TGTGCCAGCAGCACGGAGATGGGACTAGCGGGGGGGCGGGGCACAGATACGCAGTATTTT.